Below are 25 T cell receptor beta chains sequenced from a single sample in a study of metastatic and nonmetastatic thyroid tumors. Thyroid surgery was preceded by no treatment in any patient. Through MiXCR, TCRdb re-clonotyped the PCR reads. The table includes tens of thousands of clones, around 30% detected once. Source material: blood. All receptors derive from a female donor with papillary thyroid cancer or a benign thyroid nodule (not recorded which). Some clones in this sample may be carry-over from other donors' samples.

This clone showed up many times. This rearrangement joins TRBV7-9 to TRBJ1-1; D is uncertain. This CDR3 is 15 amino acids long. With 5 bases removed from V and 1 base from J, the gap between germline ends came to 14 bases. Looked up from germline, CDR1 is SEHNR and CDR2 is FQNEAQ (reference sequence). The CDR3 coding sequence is TGTGCCAGCAGCCTACCCTTGAGGGAGAACACTGAAGCTTTCTTT. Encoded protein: CASSLPLRENTEAFF. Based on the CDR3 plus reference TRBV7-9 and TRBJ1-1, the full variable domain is DTGVSQNPRHKITKRGQNVTFRCDPISEHNRLYWYRQTLGQGPEFLTYFQNEAQLEKSRLLSDRFSAERPKGSFSTLEIQRTEQGDSAMYLCASSLPLRENTEAFFGQGTRLTVV.

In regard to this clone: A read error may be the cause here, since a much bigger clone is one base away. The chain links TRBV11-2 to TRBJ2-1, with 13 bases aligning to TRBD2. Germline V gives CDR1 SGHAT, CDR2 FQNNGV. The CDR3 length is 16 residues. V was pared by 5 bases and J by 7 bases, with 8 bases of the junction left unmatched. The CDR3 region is CASSVGLAGANNEQFF. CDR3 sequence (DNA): TGTGCCAGCAGCGTCGGACTAGCGGGAGCTAATAATGAGCAGTTCTTC.

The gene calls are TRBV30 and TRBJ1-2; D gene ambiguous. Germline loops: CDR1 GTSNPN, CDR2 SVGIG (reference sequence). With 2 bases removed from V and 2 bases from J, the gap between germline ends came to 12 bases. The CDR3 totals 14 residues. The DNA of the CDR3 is TGTGCCTGGAGTCTATCCGGGCCGAACTATGGCTACACCTTC. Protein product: CAWSLSGPNYGYTF.

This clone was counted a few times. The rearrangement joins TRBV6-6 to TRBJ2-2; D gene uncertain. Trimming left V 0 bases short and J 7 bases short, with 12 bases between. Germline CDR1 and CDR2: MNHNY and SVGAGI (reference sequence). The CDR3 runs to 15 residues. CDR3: CASSYSMNRVGELFF. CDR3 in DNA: TGTGCCAGCAGTTACTCGATGAACCGGGTCGGGGAGCTGTTTTTT.

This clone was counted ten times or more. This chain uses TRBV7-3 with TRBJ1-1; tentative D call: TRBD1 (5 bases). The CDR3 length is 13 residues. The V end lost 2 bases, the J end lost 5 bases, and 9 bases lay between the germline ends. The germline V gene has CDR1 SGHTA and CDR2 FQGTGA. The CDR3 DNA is TGTGCCAGCAGCTTAGGGGGAAGGACTGAAGCTTTCTTT. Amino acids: CASSLGGRTEAFF.

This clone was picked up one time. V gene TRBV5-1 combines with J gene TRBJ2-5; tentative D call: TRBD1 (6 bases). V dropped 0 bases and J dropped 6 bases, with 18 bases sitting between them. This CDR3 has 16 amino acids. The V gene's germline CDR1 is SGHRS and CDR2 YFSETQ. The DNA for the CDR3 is TGCGCCAGCAGCTTGGAGATAGGTCAGGGGTTTCAGACCCAGTACTTC. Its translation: CASSLEIGQGFQTQYF. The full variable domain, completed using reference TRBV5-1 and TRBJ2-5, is KAGVTQTPRYLIKTRGQQVTLSCSPISGHRSVSWYQQTPGQGLQFLFEYFSETQRNKGNFPGRFSGRQFSNSRSEMNVSTLELGDSALYLCASSLEIGQGFQTQYFGPGTRLLVL.

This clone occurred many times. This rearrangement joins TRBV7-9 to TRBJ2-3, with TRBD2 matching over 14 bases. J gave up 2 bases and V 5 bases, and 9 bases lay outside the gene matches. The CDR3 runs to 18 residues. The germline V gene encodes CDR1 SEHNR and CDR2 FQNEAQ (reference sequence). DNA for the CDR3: TGTGCCAGCAGCCAGGGACTAGCGGGAGCTACGGTCACAGATACGCAGTATTTT. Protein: CASSQGLAGATVTDTQYF.

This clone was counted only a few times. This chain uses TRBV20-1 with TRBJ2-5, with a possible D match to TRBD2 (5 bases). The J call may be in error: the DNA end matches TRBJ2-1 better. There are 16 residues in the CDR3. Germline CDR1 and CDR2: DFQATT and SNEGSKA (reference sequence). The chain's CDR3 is CSARDSATRDGNEQFF. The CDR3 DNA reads TGCAGTGCTAGAGATAGCGCGACACGAGACGGAAATGAGCAGTTCTTC.

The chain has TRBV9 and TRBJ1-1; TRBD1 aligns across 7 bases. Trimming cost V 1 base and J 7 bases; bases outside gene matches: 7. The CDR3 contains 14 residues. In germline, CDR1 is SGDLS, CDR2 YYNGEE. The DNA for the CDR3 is TGTGCCAGCAGCGTACGAGGGCAGGGGGGTGAAGCTTTCTTT. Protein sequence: CASSVRGQGGEAFF. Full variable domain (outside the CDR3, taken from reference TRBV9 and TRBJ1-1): DSGVTQTPKHLITATGQRVTLRCSPRSGDLSVYWYQQSLDQGLQFLIQYYNGEERAKGNILERFSAQQFPDLHSELNLSSLELGDSALYFCASSVRGQGGEAFFGQGTRLTVV.

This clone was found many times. The CDR3 here is CASSLWGQGISGQPQHF. The DNA of the CDR3 is TGTGCCAGCAGTTTATGGGGACAGGGGATTTCGGGTCAGCCCCAGCATTTT. The gene calls are TRBV28 and TRBJ1-5, with 10 bases aligning to TRBD1. This CDR3 has 17 amino acids. The ends lost 0 bases at V and 6 bases at J; junction bases unmatched: 8. CDR1 is MDHEN and CDR2 is SYDVKM in the germline V gene.

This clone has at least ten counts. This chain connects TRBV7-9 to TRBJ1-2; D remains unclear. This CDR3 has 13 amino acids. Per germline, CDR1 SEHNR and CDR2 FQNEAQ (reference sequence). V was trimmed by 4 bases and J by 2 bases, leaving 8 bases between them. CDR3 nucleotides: TGTGCCAGCAGCTCCGGGCCAAACTATGGCTACACCTTC. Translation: CASSSGPNYGYTF.

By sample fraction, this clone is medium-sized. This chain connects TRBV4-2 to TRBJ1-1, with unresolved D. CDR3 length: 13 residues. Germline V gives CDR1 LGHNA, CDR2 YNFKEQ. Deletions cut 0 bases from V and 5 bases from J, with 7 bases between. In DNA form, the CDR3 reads TGTGCCAGCAGCCAAGATCCGGTTACTGAAGCTTTCTTT. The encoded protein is CASSQDPVTEAFF.

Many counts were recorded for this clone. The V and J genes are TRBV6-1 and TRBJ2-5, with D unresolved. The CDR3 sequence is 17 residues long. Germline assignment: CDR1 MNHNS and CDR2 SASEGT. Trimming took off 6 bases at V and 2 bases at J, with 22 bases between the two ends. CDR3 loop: CASSLSLSHYSQETQYF. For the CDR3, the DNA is TGTGCCAGCAGCCTCTCACTGAGCCACTATTCTCAAGAGACCCAGTACTTC.

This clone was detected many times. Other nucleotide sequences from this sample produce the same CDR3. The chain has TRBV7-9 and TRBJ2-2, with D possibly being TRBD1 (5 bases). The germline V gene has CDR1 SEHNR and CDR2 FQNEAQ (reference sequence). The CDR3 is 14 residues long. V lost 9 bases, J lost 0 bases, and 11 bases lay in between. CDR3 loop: CARTAIANTGELFF. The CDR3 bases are TGTGCCAGGACAGCAATCGCGAACACCGGGGAGCTGTTTTTT.

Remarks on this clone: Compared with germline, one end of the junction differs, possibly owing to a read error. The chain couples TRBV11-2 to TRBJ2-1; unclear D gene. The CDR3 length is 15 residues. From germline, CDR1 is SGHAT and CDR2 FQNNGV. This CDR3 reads CAISTYRYTGNEQFF. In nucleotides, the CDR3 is TGTGCCATCAGCACGTACCGTTACACGGGCAATGAGCAGTTCTTC. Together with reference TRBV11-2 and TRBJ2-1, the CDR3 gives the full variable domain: EAGVAQSPRYKIIEKRQSVAFWCNPISGHATLYWYQQILGQGPKLLIQFQNNGVVDDSQLPKDRFSAERLKGVDSTLKIQPAKLEDSAVYLCAISTYRYTGNEQFFGPGTRLTVL.

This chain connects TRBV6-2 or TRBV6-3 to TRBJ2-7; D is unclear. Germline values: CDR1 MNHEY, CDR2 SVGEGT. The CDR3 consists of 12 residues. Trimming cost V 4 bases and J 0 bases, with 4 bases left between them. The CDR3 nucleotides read TGTGCCAGCAGTTTTAGCTCCTACGAGCAGTACTTC. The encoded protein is CASSFSSYEQYF.

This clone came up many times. CDR3 coding DNA: TGTGCCAGCAGCCAAGCATCCAGCGGGAGGCCAAACACCGGGGAGCTGTTTTTT. Translating gives CASSQASSGRPNTGELFF. The rearrangement joins TRBV3-1 to TRBJ2-2; TRBD2 matches 9 bases. The CDR3 contains 18 residues. V lost 1 base to trimming and J lost 2 bases; unmatched junction nucleotides: 8. CDR1 is LGHDT and CDR2 is YNNKEL in the germline V gene (reference sequence).

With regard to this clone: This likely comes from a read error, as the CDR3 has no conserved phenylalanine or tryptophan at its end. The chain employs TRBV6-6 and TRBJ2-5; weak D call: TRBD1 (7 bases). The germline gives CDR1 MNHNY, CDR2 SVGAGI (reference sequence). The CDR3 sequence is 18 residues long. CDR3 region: CASSYSSKGAGLQETQYL. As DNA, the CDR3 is TGCGCCAGCAGTTACTCGTCTAAGGGGGCGGGACTCCAAGAGACCCAGTACTTA.

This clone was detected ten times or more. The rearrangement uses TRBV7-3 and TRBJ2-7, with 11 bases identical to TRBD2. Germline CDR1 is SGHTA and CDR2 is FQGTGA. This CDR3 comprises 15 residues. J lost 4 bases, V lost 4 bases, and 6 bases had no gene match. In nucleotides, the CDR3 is TGTGCCAGCAGCTCTAGCGGGAGGTCTCCGTACGAGCAGTACTTC. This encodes CASSSSGRSPYEQYF.

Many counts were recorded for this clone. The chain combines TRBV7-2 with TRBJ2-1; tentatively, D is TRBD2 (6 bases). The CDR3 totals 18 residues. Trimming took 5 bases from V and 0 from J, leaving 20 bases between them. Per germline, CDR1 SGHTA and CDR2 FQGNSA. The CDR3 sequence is CASSPRRGSGYSYNEQFF. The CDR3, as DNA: TGTGCCAGCAGCCCACGACGGGGGTCGGGATACTCCTACAATGAGCAGTTCTTC.

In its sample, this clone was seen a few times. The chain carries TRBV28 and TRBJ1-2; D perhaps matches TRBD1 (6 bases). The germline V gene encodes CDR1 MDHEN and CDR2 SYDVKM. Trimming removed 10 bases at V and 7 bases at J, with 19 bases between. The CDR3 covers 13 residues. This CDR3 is CATRWGLSCGYTF. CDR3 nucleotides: TGTGCCACCCGGTGGGGGCTATCGTGTGGCTACACCTTC.

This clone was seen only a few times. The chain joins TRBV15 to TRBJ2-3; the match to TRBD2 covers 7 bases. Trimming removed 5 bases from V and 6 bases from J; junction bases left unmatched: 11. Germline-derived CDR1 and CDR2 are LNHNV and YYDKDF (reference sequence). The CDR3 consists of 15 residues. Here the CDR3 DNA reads TGTGCCACCAGCCTGGACCTGGGGGGGAGGGATACGCAGTATTTT. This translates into CATSLDLGGRDTQYF.

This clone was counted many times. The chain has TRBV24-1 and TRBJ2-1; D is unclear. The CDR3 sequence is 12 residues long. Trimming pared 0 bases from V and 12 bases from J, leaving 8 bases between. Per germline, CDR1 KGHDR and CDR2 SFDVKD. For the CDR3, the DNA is TGTGCCACCAGTGATTTGCTGCTGGGGCAGTTCTTC. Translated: CATSDLLLGQFF.

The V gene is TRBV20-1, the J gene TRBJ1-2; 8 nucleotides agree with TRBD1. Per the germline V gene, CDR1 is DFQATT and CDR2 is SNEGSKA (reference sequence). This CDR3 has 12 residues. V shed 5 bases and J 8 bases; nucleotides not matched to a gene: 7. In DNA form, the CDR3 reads TGCAGTGCTGCAAACCAGGGGGCGGGCTACACCTTC. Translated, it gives CSAANQGAGYTF.

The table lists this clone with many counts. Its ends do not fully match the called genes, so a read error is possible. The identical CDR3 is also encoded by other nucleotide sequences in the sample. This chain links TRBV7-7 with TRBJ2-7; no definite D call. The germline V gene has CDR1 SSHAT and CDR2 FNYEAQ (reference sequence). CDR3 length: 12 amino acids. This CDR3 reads CASSLVLYEQYF. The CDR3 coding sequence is TGTGCTAGCAGCTTAGTTCTCTACGAGCAGTACTTC. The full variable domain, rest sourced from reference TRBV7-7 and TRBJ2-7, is GAGVSQSPRYKVTKRGQDVTLRCDPISSHATLYWYQQALGQGPEFLTYFNYEAQPDKSGLPSDRFSAERPEGSISTLTIQRTEQRDSAMYRCASSLVLYEQYFGPGTRLTVT.